This T cell receptor (beta chain) was identified during a study of human T cells and chemical hapten exposure. Noted time point: patch test 1, 2 weeks after DPC sensitization. Treatment in this sample: therapeutic diphenylcyclopropenone sensitization with weekly scalp DPC. This clonotype came up many times. Its antigen is undetermined. General study points: Against controls, expanded TCRs gave rise to significantly more large CDR3 similarity clusters. Counts of expanded TCRs at PT1 were positively correlated with patch test score.

Individual cDNA molecules (in the library) carried attached unique molecular identifiers. One entry per CDR3 protein results from TCRdb running MiXCR on the RACE reads. The sample yields some 91,000 distinct CDR3 sequences, around an eighth seen once. This sequence was found in a middle-aged woman with alopecia areata. Some clones in this sample may be carry-over from other donors' samples. The sequences come from whole blood, collected in connection with sensitization to the hapten diphenylcyclopropenone (DPC).

CDR3 nucleotides: TGCAGCGTTGAGGACAGCCAAGAGACCCAGTACTTC. It encodes CSVEDSQETQYF. The rearrangement uses TRBV29-1 and TRBJ2-5, with a possible D match to TRBD1 (6 bases). Trimming shortened V by 3 bases and J by 1 base, and 6 bases separated the two germline ends. The germline CDR1 and CDR2 sequences are SQVTM and ANQGSEA. CDR3 length: 12 residues.